This is a list of T cell receptor beta chains from one sample in a study of cytomegalovirus exposure and HLA in healthy donors. Profiled with immunoSEQ multiplex PCR; TCRdb holds only in-frame clones, not every one. The sample contains under 200,000 clones, roughly 73% of which appear only once. Sequencing was done on a sample of PBMCs. These receptors were taken from a female donor in good health and CMV-seronegative. The CDR3 runs from the conserved cysteine through the conserved F or W. Each record gives: V gene, D gene, clone size, J gene, CDR3 protein, CDR3 DNA. The D gene is left open where the match is weak. Some rows mark clone size as missing; the rest say once, few, many or name a class of expanded clone.

>TRBV5-1|TRBD2|NA|TRBJ2-2
CASSPPGLAGANTGELFF
TGCGCCAGCAGCCCGCCAGGACTAGCGGGAGCGAACACCGGGGAGCTGTTTTTT
>TRBV7-8|NA|once|TRBJ2-1
CASTSLDEQFF
TGTGCCAGCACCTCCCTTGATGAGCAGTTCTTC
>TRBV6-5|NA|NA|TRBJ2-1
CASSPIIQRRNEQFF
TGTGCCAGCAGCCCCATAATCCAACGGAGGAATGAGCAGTTCTTC
>TRBV28|TRBD2|NA|TRBJ2-7
CASLQAGDSYEQYF
TGTGCCTCTCTACAAGCGGGGGATTCCTACGAGCAGTACTTC
>TRBV18|TRBD1|NA|TRBJ1-1
CASSPGTGGYTEAFF
TGTGCCAGCTCACCCGGGACAGGGGGATACACTGAAGCTTTCTTT
>TRBV2|TRBD1|NA|TRBJ1-1
CASSDPIRQGENTEAFF
TGTGCCAGCAGTGACCCTATACGACAGGGGGAGAACACTGAAGCTTTCTTT
>TRBV29-1|TRBD1|NA|TRBJ1-1
CSVEGTGGSGTEAFF
TGCAGCGTTGAAGGGACAGGGGGTTCGGGCACTGAAGCTTTCTTT
>TRBV18|TRBD1|NA|TRBJ2-7
CASSQGTGNSDEQYF
TGTGCCAGCTCACAAGGGACAGGTAATTCCGACGAGCAGTACTTC
>TRBV11-2|TRBD2|NA|TRBJ2-7
CASSLGLAGPTYEQYF
TGTGCCAGCAGCTTAGGGCTAGCGGGGCCAACCTACGAGCAGTACTTC
>TRBV19|NA|NA|TRBJ2-1
CASGTPYNEQFF
TGTGCCAGCGGGACTCCCTACAATGAGCAGTTCTTC
>TRBV5-4|TRBD1|NA|TRBJ2-7
CASSRPGTDLEQYF
TGTGCCAGCAGCCGCCCCGGGACAGACCTCGAGCAGTACTTC
>TRBV7-3|TRBD1|NA|TRBJ2-3
CASSLKTGGTQYF
TGTGCCAGCAGCTTAAAAACAGGGGGCACGCAGTATTTT
>TRBV9|TRBD1|NA|TRBJ1-3
CASSLTGENTIYF
TGTGCCAGCAGCCTTACAGGGGAAAACACCATATATTTT
>TRBV6-5|TRBD1|NA|TRBJ2-1
CASSYPDREQFF
TGTGCCAGCAGTTATCCGGACAGGGAGCAGTTCTTC
>TRBV4-1|NA|few|TRBJ2-7
CASSQAGAAYEQYF
TGCGCCAGCAGCCAAGCTGGAGCGGCCTACGAGCAGTACTTC
>TRBV5-1|NA|NA|TRBJ2-5
CASSLESGTQYF
TGCGCCAGCAGCTTGGAATCGGGGACCCAGTACTTC
>TRBV28|TRBD1|NA|TRBJ2-1
CASSLRGQGALEQFF
TGTGCCAGCAGTTTAAGGGGACAGGGGGCGCTTGAGCAGTTCTTC
>TRBV11-2|NA|NA|TRBJ2-5
CASSLFGGGPETQYF
TGTGCCAGCAGCTTATTTGGGGGGGGGCCGGAGACCCAGTACTTC
>TRBV7-2|NA|few|TRBJ1-1
CASNEGWEIRTEAFF
TGTGCCAGCAACGAAGGGTGGGAGATTCGCACTGAAGCTTTCTTT
>TRBV28|TRBD1|NA|TRBJ2-5
CASSWGGQGRETQYF
TGTGCCAGCAGTTGGGGGGGACAGGGCCGAGAGACCCAGTACTTC
>TRBV4-3|NA|few|TRBJ2-1
CASSRGDSSYNEQFF
TGCGCCAGCAGCCGCGGGGACAGTTCCTACAATGAGCAGTTCTTC
>TRBV7-8|NA|NA|TRBJ2-7
CASSPARGQAGYEQYF
TGTGCCAGCAGCCCCGCGCGGGGGCAGGCGGGCTACGAGCAGTACTTC
>TRBV6-5|NA|NA|TRBJ2-5
CASTSGEETQYF
TGTGCCAGCACCTCAGGGGAAGAGACCCAGTACTTC
>TRBV9|TRBD1|NA|TRBJ2-5
CASSGGEGQGQETQYF
TGTGCCAGCAGCGGAGGGGAGGGACAGGGTCAAGAGACCCAGTACTTC
>TRBV18|TRBD1|NA|TRBJ1-5
CASSPDRGQGQPQHF
TGTGCCAGCTCACCGGACAGGGGGCAAGGTCAGCCCCAGCATTTT
>TRBV29-1|NA|NA|TRBJ2-7
CSVGPTGNHEQYF
TGCAGCGTTGGGCCAACAGGTAACCACGAGCAGTACTTC
>TRBV27|TRBD2|NA|TRBJ2-7
CASRTARAGVYEQYF
TGTGCCAGCAGGACAGCCCGCGCGGGGGTCTACGAGCAGTACTTC
>TRBV2|NA|NA|TRBJ1-4
CASSGRTNPEKLFF
TGTGCCAGCAGTGGGAGGACCAACCCTGAAAAACTGTTTTTT
>TRBV5-4|NA|NA|TRBJ2-7
CASSGRTLSDEQYF
TGTGCCAGCAGCGGCAGGACTCTTTCGGACGAGCAGTACTTC
>TRBV19|NA|NA|TRBJ1-3
CASSVDSSGNTIYF
TGTGCCAGTAGTGTGGACAGTTCTGGAAACACCATATATTTT